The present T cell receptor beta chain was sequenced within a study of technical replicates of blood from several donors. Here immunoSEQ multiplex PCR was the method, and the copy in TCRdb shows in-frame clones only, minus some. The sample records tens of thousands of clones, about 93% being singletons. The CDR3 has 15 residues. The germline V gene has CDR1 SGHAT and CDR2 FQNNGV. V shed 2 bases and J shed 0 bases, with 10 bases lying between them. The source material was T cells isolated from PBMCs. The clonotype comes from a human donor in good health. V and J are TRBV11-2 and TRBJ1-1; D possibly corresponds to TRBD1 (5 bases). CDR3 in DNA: TGTGCCAGCAGCTTATTACCAGGGTTGAACACTGAAGCTTTCTTT. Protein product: CASSLLPGLNTEAFF.